This T cell receptor beta chain is from a study of T-cell memory formation after mild COVID-19. Notes on the study in general: What remained unconfirmed was the SARS-CoV-2 specificity of second-wave clones peaking on day 37.

The CDR3 has 15 amino acids. Trimming removed 0 bases at V and 5 bases at J, with 15 bases between. Germline CDR1 and CDR2: SGHRS and YFSETQ. Points on this clonotype: What it recognizes is unknown.

TCRdb processed the 5' RACE reads anew with MiXCR; each CDR3 protein has one entry. The sample has approximately 7,700 distinct CDR3 sequences; about 33% are singletons. The sample comprised PBMCs or a T cell subset sorted from them (not recorded which). The TCR comes from an adult woman who had mild COVID-19 (a few samples of this study predate the infection). Cell type and time point are not known. The V call is TRBV5-1, the J call TRBJ2-7; maybe TRBD1 (5 bases). The chain's CDR3 is CASSLAGGAVDEQYF. In DNA, the CDR3 is TGCGCCAGCAGCTTGGCCGGTGGGGCGGTGGACGAGCAGTACTTC.